The clone carrying this TCR beta chain was detected only a few times. The antigen is not known. The entry originates in a study of a mutant IDH1 vaccine in newly diagnosed glioma. TCRdb keeps only in-frame clones here, not all; method: immunoSEQ multiplex PCR. Seen here are approximately 26,000 clones, around 85% observed once, and the top ten hold 7.2%. The CDR3 is 14 residues long. The V gene's germline CDR1 is SGHDN and CDR2 FVKESK. Trimming took 5 bases from V and 4 from J, leaving 14 bases between them. Time point meaning: week 5, during vaccination. A single vaccine dose contained 300 ug of mutant IDH1 20-mer peptide, and topical imiquimod was used with it.

The chain recombines TRBV14 with TRBJ2-5; D unclear. The material sequenced was PBMCs, taken from a glioma patient whose treatment included an IDH1 peptide vaccine. The clonotype originates from a man aged 35 to 55 with glioma. Some clones in this sample may be carry-over from other donors' samples. The CDR3 here is CASSSRLLGETQYF. In DNA, the CDR3 is TGTGCCAGCAGCTCCCGCCTACTGGGAGAGACCCAGTACTTC.